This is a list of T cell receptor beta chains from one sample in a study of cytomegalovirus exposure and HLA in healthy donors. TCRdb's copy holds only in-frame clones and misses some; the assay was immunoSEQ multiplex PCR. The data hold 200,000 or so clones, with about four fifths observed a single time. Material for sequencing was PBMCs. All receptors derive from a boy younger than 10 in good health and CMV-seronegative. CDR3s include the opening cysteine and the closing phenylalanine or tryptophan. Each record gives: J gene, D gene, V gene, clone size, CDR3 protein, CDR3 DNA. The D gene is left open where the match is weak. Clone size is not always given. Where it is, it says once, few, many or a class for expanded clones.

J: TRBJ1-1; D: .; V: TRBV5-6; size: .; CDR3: CASSLTAVGPEAFF; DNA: TGTGCCAGCAGCTTGACAGCCGTGGGGCCTGAAGCTTTCTTT
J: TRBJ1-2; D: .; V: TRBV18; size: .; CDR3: CASSPRDPYGYTF; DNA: TGTGCCAGCTCACCCCGAGATCCCTATGGCTACACCTTC
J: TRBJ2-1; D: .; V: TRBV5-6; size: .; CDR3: CASSLGGSPYNEQFF; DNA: TGTGCCAGCAGCTTGGGCGGGTCCCCCTACAATGAGCAGTTCTTC
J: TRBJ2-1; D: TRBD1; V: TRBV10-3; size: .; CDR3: CATITGGVYNEQFF; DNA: TGTGCCACCATTACAGGGGGCGTGTACAATGAGCAGTTCTTC
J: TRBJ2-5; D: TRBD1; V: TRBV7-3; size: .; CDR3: CASSFTGGETQYF; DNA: TGTGCCAGCAGCTTTACAGGGGGAGAGACCCAGTACTTC
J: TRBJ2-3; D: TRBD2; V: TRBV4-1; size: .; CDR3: CASSQLAGGTDTQYF; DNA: TGCGCCAGCAGCCAACTAGCGGGGGGGACAGATACGCAGTATTTT
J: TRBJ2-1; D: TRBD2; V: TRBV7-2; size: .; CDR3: CASSLASGGVNEQFF; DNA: TGTGCCAGCAGCTTAGCTAGCGGGGGGGTCAATGAGCAGTTCTTC
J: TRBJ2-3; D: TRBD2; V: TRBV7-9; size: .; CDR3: CASSRTSGGRTDTQYF; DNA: TGTGCCAGCAGCCGGACGAGCGGGGGACGCACAGATACGCAGTATTTT
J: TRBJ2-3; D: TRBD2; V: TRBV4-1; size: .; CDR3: CASSQTGTSGTDTQYF; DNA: TGCGCCAGCAGCCAAACCGGGACTAGCGGTACAGATACGCAGTATTTT
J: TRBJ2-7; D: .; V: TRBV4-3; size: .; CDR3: CASSQDNRSFYEQYF; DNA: TGCGCCAGCAGCCAAGATAATCGGAGCTTCTACGAGCAGTACTTC
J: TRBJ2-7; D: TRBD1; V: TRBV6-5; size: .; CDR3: CASSYRGQGKGEQYF; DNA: TGTGCCAGCAGTTATAGGGGACAGGGGAAGGGCGAGCAGTACTTC
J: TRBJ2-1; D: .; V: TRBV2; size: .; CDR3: CASSAGLGYNEQFF; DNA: TGTGCCAGCAGTGCAGGACTGGGCTACAATGAGCAGTTCTTC
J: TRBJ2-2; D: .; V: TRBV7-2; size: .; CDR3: CASSLNVRLVSGELFF; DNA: TGTGCCAGCAGCTTAAACGTTAGACTAGTTTCCGGGGAGCTGTTTTTT
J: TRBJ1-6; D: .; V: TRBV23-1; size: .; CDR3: CAFPGQSYNSPLHF; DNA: TGCGCCTTTCCCGGACAGTCTTATAATTCACCCCTCCACTTT
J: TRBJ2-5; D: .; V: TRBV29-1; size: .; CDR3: CSFRDISRRGTWEETQYF; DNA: TGCAGCTTCCGGGACATCTCCCGGAGAGGTACCTGGGAAGAGACCCAGTACTTC
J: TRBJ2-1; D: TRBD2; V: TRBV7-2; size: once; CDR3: CASSSPRGGREDNEQFF; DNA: TGTGCCAGCAGCTCCCCCCGGGGGGGCAGGGAGGACAATGAGCAGTTCTTC
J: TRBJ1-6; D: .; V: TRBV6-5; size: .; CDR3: CASSFQRSSYNSPLHF; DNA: TGTGCCAGCAGTTTTCAGAGGAGCTCCTATAATTCACCCCTCCACTTT
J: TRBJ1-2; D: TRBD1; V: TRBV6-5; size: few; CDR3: CASSLRDSDSYGYTF; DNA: TGTGCCAGCAGCCTCCGGGACAGCGACTCCTATGGCTACACCTTC
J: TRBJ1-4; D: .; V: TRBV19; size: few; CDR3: CASSWKQGSEKLFF; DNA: TGTGCCAGTAGTTGGAAACAGGGAAGCGAAAAACTGTTTTTT
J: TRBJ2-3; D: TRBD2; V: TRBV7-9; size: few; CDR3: CASRGSGGAGDTQYF; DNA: TGTGCCAGCAGAGGTAGCGGGGGGGCGGGGGATACGCAGTATTTT
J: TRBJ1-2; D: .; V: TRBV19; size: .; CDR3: CASSPDRFYGYTF; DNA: TGTGCCAGTAGCCCAGACAGGTTCTATGGCTACACCTTC
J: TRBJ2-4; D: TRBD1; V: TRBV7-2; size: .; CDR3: CASSLGQGIQYF; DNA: TGTGCCAGCAGCTTAGGACAGGGAATTCAGTACTTC
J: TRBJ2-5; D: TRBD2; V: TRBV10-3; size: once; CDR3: CAISSTSGEETQYF; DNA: TGTGCCATCAGTAGTACTAGCGGGGAAGAGACCCAGTACTTC
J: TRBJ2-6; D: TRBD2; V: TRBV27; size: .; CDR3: CASSLSQGEGGANGLTF; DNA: TGTGCCAGCAGTTTATCCCAAGGGGAGGGTGGGGCCAACGGCCTGACTTTC
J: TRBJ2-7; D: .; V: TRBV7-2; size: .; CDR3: CASSASPRDYEQYF; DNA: TGTGCCAGCAGCGCATCACCCCGGGACTACGAGCAGTACTTC
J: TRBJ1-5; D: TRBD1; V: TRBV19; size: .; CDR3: CASSIFPRGQTDQPQHF; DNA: TGTGCCAGTAGTATATTTCCAAGGGGACAGACTGATCAGCCCCAGCATTTT
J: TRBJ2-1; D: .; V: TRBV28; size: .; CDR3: CASSLKGEQFF; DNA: TGTGCCAGCAGTTTAAAGGGGGAGCAGTTCTTC
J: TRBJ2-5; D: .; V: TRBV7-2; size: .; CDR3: CASSRGTQETQYF; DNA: TGTGCCAGCAGCCGGGGGACCCAAGAGACCCAGTACTTC
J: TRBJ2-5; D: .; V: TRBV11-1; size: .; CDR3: CASSSLGHFGGETQYF; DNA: TGTGCCAGCAGCTCCCTGGGCCATTTCGGGGGAGAGACCCAGTACTTC
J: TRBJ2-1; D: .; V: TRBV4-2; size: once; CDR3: CASSQVGRGTYNEQFF; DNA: TGTGCCAGCAGCCAAGTAGGACGGGGAACCTACAATGAGCAGTTCTTC
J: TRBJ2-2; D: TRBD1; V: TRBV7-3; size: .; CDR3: CASSLQGQGAAGELFF; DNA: TGTGCCAGCAGCTTACAGGGACAGGGGGCCGCCGGGGAGCTGTTTTTT
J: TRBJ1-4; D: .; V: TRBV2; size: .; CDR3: CASWRMGEKLFF; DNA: TGTGCCAGCTGGCGGATGGGTGAAAAACTGTTTTTT
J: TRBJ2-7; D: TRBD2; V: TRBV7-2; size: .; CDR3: CASSLRPSGGLAEQYF; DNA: TGTGCCAGCAGCTTACGGCCTAGCGGGGGACTTGCCGAGCAGTACTTC
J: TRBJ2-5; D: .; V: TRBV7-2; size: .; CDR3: CASSLVQVRETQYF; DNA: TGTGCCAGCAGCTTAGTCCAGGTTCGAGAGACCCAGTACTTC
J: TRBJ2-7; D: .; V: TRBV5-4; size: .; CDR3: CASSRDREQYF; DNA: TGTGCCAGCAGCCGCGACAGGGAGCAGTACTTC
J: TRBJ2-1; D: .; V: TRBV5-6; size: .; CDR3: CASSLGLKEQFF; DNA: TGTGCCAGCAGCTTAGGACTAAAGGAGCAGTTCTTC
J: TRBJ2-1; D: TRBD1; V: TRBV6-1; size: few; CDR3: CASTTGGPWEQFF; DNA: TGTGCCAGCACTACAGGGGGCCCATGGGAGCAGTTCTTC
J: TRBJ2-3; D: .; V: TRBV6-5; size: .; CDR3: CASSYGGQGTQYF; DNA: TGTGCCAGCAGTTACGGAGGGCAGGGTACGCAGTATTTT
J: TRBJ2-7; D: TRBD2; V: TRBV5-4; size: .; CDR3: CASSTERGGFYEQYF; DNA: TGTGCCAGCAGCACGGAGCGGGGGGGATTCTACGAGCAGTACTTC
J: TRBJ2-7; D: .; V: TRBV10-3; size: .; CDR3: CAISGTELTYEQYF; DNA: TGTGCCATCAGTGGGACAGAGCTGACCTACGAGCAGTACTTC
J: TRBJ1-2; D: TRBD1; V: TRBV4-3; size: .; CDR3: CASSPREDRGLYYGYTF; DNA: TGCGCCAGCAGCCCCCGAGAGGACAGGGGGCTCTACTATGGCTACACCTTC
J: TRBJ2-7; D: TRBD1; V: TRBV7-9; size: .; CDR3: CASSPPSGTVYEQYF; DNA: TGTGCCAGCAGCCCACCTTCCGGGACAGTCTACGAGCAGTACTTC
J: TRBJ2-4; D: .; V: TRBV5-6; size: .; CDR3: CASSRPGGAKNIQYF; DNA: TGTGCCAGCAGCCGGCCTGGAGGAGCCAAAAACATTCAGTACTTC
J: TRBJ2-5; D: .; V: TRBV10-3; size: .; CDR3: CAISGTGRQETQYF; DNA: TGTGCCATCAGTGGAACAGGGCGCCAAGAGACCCAGTACTTC
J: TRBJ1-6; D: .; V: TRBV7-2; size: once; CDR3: CASSLVPGSGSPLHF; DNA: TGTGCCAGCAGCTTAGTTCCGGGCAGCGGTTCACCCCTCCACTTT
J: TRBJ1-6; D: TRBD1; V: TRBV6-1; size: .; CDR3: CASSGSQGHNSPLHF; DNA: TGTGCCAGCAGTGGCTCACAGGGGCATAATTCACCCCTCCACTTT
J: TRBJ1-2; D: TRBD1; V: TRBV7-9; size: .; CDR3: CASSPRDSALGWGYTF; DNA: TGTGCCAGCAGCCCCCGGGACAGTGCCCTGGGATGGGGCTACACCTTC
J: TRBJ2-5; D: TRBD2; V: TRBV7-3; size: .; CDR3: CASSFLGRGGRETQYF; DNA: TGTGCCAGCAGCTTTTTAGGCCGGGGGGGGCGGGAGACCCAGTACTTC
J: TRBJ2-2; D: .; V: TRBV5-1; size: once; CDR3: CASSLAPAGTNTGELFF; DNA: TGCGCCAGCAGCTTGGCACCTGCGGGGACGAACACCGGGGAGCTGTTTTTT
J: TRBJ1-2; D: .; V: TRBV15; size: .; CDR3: CATSRDRSISDGYTF; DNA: TGTGCCACCAGCAGAGATCGAAGCATCTCGGATGGCTACACCTTC
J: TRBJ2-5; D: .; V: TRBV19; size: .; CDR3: CASSRGSGPRTETQYF; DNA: TGTGCCAGTAGTAGGGGTAGCGGTCCCCGGACAGAGACCCAGTACTTC
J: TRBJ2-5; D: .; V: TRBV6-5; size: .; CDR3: CASSVWGAGRETQYF; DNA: TGTGCCAGCAGCGTATGGGGAGCTGGGAGGGAGACCCAGTACTTC
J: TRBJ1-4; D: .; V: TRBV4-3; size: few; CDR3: CASSHLPVRISNEKLFF; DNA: TGCGCCAGCAGCCACCTCCCCGTGAGGATTAGTAATGAAAAACTGTTTTTT
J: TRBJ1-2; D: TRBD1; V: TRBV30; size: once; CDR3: CASRTGWYGYTF; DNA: TGTGCCTCCCGGACAGGGTGGTATGGCTACACCTTC
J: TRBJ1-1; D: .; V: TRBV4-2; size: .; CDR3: CASSQGGREAFF; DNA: TGTGCCAGCAGCCAAGGAGGGCGTGAAGCTTTCTTT
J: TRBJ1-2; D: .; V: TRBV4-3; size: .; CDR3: CASSQVSGKHGYTF; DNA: TGCGCCAGCAGCCAAGTCTCAGGGAAACATGGCTACACCTTC
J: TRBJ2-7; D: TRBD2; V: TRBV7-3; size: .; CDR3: CASSFQTPLAGGYEQYF; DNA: TGTGCCAGCAGCTTCCAAACCCCCCTGGCGGGGGGCTACGAGCAGTACTTC